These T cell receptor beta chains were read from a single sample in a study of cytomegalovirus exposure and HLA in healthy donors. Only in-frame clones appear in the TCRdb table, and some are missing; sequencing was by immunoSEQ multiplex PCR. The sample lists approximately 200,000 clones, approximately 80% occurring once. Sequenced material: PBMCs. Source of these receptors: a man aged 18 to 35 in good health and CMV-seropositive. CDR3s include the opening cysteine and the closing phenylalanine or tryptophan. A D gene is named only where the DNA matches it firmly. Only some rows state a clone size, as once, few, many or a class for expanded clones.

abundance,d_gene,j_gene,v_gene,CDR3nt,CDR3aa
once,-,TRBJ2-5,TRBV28,TGTGCCAGCAGCCGGCAGGGGGGAAAGACCCAGTACTTC,CASSRQGGKTQYF
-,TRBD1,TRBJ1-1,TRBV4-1,TGCGCCAGCAGCCCGAATACAGGGGGCCCTGGGAACACTGAAGCTTTCTTT,CASSPNTGGPGNTEAFF
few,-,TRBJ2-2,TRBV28,TGTGCCCATGAGGGGGCCGGGGAGCTGTTTTTT,CAHEGAGELFF
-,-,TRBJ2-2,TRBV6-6,TGTCCCGGGGCCGGGGAGCTGTTTTTT,CPGAGELFF
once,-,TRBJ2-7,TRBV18,TGTGCCAGCTCACCAGTTGCAGACTACGAGCAGTACTTC,CASSPVADYEQYF
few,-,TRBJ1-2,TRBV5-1,TGCGCCAGCAGATCCCCTCCTAACTATGGCTACACCTTC,CASRSPPNYGYTF
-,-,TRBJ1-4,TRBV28,TGTGCCAGCAGTTTATTGCCCGCAGTCGAAAAACTGTTTTTT,CASSLLPAVEKLFF
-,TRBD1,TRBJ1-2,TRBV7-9,TGTGCCAGCAGCAGGACAGGGGGGCGAGGTGGCTACACCTTC,CASSRTGGRGGYTF
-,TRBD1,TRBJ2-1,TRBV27,TGTGCCAGCAGTTTGGGACAGGGAGTCTACAATGAGCAGTTCTTC,CASSLGQGVYNEQFF
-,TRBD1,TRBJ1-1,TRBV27,TGTGCCAGCAGTGGGACAGCTACAGCGGTTAGTAGCACTGAAGCTTTCTTT,CASSGTATAVSSTEAFF
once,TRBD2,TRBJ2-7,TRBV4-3,TGCGCCAGCAGCCAAGGACTAGCGGGAGCTTCCTACGAGCAGTACTTC,CASSQGLAGASYEQYF
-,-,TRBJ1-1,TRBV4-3,TGCGCCAGCAGCCAAGGGTCAGGGTGGGGCACTGAAGCTTTCTTT,CASSQGSGWGTEAFF
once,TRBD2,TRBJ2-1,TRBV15,TGTGCCACCAGCAGCCCTAGCGGGAGGGCCTACAATGAGCAGTTCTTC,CATSSPSGRAYNEQFF
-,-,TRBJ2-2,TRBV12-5,TGTGCTAGTGGTTTGTACCAGGGAAGCACCGGGGAGCTGTTTTTT,CASGLYQGSTGELFF
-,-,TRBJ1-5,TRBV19,TGTGCCAGTAGTAAAATCGGGGTTCATCAGCCCCAGCATTTT,CASSKIGVHQPQHF
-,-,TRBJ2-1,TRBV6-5,TGTGCCAGCAGGATAGCGTCTGGGGTTTACAATGAGCAGTTCTTC,CASRIASGVYNEQFF
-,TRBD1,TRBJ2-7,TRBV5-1,TGCGCCAGCAGCTTGATGACAGGGGGAGAGCAGTACTTC,CASSLMTGGEQYF
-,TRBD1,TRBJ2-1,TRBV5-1,TGCGCCAGCAGCTTGGGACAGGGACAGATGAATGAGCAGTTCTTC,CASSLGQGQMNEQFF
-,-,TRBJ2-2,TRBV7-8,TGTGCCAGCAGCTTGAGACTAGTGCGGGAGCTGTTTTTT,CASSLRLVRELFF
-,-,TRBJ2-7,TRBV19,TGTGCCAGTAGTCCTCCCGAGACTACCTACTACGAGCAGTACTTC,CASSPPETTYYEQYF
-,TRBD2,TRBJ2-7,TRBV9,TGTGCCAGCAGCGGGAGACTAGCGGAACCCTCCTACGAGCAGTACTTC,CASSGRLAEPSYEQYF
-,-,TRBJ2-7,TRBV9,TGTGCCAGCAGCTCCCCCCCCGTTTACGAGCAGTACTTC,CASSSPPVYEQYF
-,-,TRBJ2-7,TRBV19,TGTGCCAGTAGTACCTCCAGGTCCTACGAGCAGTACTTC,CASSTSRSYEQYF
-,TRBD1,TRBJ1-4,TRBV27,TGTGCCAGCAGTCTAAGCCGGGACAGGGGCACTAATGAAAAACTGTTTTTT,CASSLSRDRGTNEKLFF
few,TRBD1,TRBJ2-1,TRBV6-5,TGTGCCAGCAGCGTAGGACAGGGGAGGGATGAGCAGTTCTTC,CASSVGQGRDEQFF
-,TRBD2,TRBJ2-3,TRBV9,TGTGCCAGCAGCGTAGCGGGGGGAGATACGCAGTATTTT,CASSVAGGDTQYF
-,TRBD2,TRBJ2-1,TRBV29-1,TGCAGCGTCGGGACTAGCGGGTCGGGCGGTGAGCAGTTCTTC,CSVGTSGSGGEQFF
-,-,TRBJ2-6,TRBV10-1,TGCGCCAGGCAGGTACCTGGGGCCAACGTCCTGACTTTC,CARQVPGANVLTF
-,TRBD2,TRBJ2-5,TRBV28,TGTGCCAGCAGTTCCGCGGGAGTGGGAGAGACCCAGTACTTC,CASSSAGVGETQYF
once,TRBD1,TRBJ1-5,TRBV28,TGTGCCAGCAGTCGCCCCACGACAGGGGGACATCAGCCCCAGCATTTT,CASSRPTTGGHQPQHF
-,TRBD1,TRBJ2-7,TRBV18,TGTGCCAGCTCTCCTCGCCCGGGACAGAGTGTTTACGAGCAGTACTTC,CASSPRPGQSVYEQYF
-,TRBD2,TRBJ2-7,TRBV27,TGTGCCAGCAGGGGTGGGAGGGGTAGGTACGAGCAGTACTTC,CASRGGRGRYEQYF
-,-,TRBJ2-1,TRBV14,TGTGCCAGCAGCCAAGTGCCTACTACGCAGTTCTTC,CASSQVPTTQFF
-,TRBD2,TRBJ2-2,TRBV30,TGTGCCTGGGGTAGCGGGAGGGCGAACACCGGGGAGCTGTTTTTT,CAWGSGRANTGELFF
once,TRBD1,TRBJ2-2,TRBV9,TGTGCCAGCAGCGTAGCGACAGGGGCCAACACCGGGGAGCTGTTTTTT,CASSVATGANTGELFF
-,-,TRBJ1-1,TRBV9,TGTGCCAGCAGCGTAGTATCGAACACTGAAGCTTTCTTT,CASSVVSNTEAFF
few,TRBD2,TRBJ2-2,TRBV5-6,TGTGCCAGCAGCTTACCGGGAGGGACCGGGGAGCTGTTTTTT,CASSLPGGTGELFF
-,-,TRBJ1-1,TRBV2,TGTGCCAGCAGTGAAGCGGCAGGTGAAGCTTTCTTT,CASSEAAGEAFF
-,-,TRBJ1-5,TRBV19,TGTGCCAGTAGGCCGGCAGGGGTGAGCAATCAGCCCCAGCATTTT,CASRPAGVSNQPQHF
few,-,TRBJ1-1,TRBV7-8,TGTGCCAGCAGCCCGCGGTGGGGGCCTGAAGCTTTCTTT,CASSPRWGPEAFF
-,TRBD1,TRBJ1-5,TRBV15,TGTGCCACCAGCACCATGACAGGGGGGAATCAGCCCCAGCATTTT,CATSTMTGGNQPQHF
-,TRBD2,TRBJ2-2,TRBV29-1,TGCAGCGGACTGGGGGCGGGGGGGAACACCGGGGAGCTGTTTTTT,CSGLGAGGNTGELFF
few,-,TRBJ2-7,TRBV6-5,TGTGCCAGCAGGCAGGGTCCCTACGAGCAGTACTTC,CASRQGPYEQYF
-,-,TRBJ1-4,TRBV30,TGTGCCTGCTCGGGTCGTAATGAAAAACTGTTTTTT,CACSGRNEKLFF
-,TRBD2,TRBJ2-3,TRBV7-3,TGTGCCAGCAGCTCAATAGCGGGAGGGGGAGATACGCAGTATTTT,CASSSIAGGGDTQYF
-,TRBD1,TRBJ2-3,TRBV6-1,TGTGCCAGCAGTGATGGTGGGACAGGCCCTGATACGCAGTATTTT,CASSDGGTGPDTQYF
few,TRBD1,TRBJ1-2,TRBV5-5,TGTGCCAGCAGCTTGGCCATGAGGACAGGGGGCTTCTATGGCTACACCTTC,CASSLAMRTGGFYGYTF
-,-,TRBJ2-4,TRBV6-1,TGTGCCAGCAGTGAAGCGTCTCTAGCCAAAAACATTCAGTACTTC,CASSEASLAKNIQYF
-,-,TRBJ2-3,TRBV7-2,TGTGCCAGCAGCTCCCAAAGCACAGATACGCAGTATTTT,CASSSQSTDTQYF
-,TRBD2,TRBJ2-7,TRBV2,TGTGCCAGCAGTCCGGGACTAGGAACCTACGAGCAGTACTTC,CASSPGLGTYEQYF
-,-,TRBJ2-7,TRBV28,TGTGCCAGCACCGGAGTTGGCGGCGGCTCCTACGAGCAGTACTTC,CASTGVGGGSYEQYF
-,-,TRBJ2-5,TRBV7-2,TGTGCCAGCAGCTTAGTGTCCAGGGGAGATCAAGAGACCCAGTACTTC,CASSLVSRGDQETQYF
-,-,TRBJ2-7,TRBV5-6,TGTGCCAGCAGCTCCCGGACCCCGAGGCGGGGCGTAAAGGGGTACGAGCAGTACTTC,CASSSRTPRRGVKGYEQYF
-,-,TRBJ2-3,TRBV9,TGTGCCAGCAGCGCGAGTGGAGGAGATACGCAGTATTTT,CASSASGGDTQYF
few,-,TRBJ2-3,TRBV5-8,TGTGCCAGCAGCTTGAGTGGCGGGGCCACAGATACGCAGTATTTT,CASSLSGGATDTQYF
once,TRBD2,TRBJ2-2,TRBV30,TGTGCCTCCCTTAGCGGGAGTGGGTTCTTCGGGGAGCTGTTTTTT,CASLSGSGFFGELFF
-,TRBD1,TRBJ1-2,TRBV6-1,TGTGCCAGCAGTGAAGAGGGCCAGGGGGCCGGAGAGGGCTACACCTTC,CASSEEGQGAGEGYTF
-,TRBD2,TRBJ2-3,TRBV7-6,TGTGCCAGCAGCTTAACTAGCGGGACAGCAGATACGCAGTATTTT,CASSLTSGTADTQYF
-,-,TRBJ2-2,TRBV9,TGTGCCAGCAGCACCCGAGCGCGAGCGAACACCGGGGAGCTGTTTTTT,CASSTRARANTGELFF